These T cell receptor beta chains were read from a single sample in a study of blood T cell repertoires in COVID-19. Libraries were prepared by immunoSEQ multiplex PCR; TCRdb keeps only in-frame clonotypes and omits some of them. The sample carries 100,000 to 150,000 clones, about 80% recorded once. The sequencing sample was made of peripheral blood. The receptors were gathered from a man aged 40-49 years with active or convalescent COVID-19. CDR3s include the opening cysteine and the closing phenylalanine or tryptophan. The D gene is left open where the match is weak. A clone size is listed for some rows: how often the clone was seen (once, few, many), or a class if it is expanded.

d_call: -; j_call: TRBJ2-1; v_call: TRBV19; clone_size: -; cdr3_aa: CASSETGEGNNEQFF; cdr3_nt: TGTGCCAGTAGTGAAACGGGAGAGGGAAACAATGAGCAGTTCTTC
d_call: -; j_call: TRBJ1-2; v_call: TRBV19; clone_size: -; cdr3_aa: CASSIVEGGYTF; cdr3_nt: TGTGCCAGTAGTATTGTAGAGGGTGGCTACACCTTC
d_call: -; j_call: TRBJ1-2; v_call: TRBV24-1; clone_size: -; cdr3_aa: CATSDYDRKYGYTF; cdr3_nt: TGTGCCACCAGTGATTATGACAGAAAATATGGCTACACCTTC
d_call: TRBD1; j_call: TRBJ2-7; v_call: TRBV13; clone_size: few; cdr3_aa: CASSLGPGTAIFF; cdr3_nt: TGTGCCAGCAGCTTAGGCCCAGGGACAGCGATATTCTTC
d_call: TRBD1; j_call: TRBJ1-2; v_call: TRBV15; clone_size: -; cdr3_aa: CATSRTGQGFNYGYTF; cdr3_nt: TGTGCCACCAGCAGAACGGGACAGGGGTTTAACTATGGCTACACCTTC
d_call: TRBD1; j_call: TRBJ2-5; v_call: TRBV6-5; clone_size: -; cdr3_aa: CASSYSLTGEETQYF; cdr3_nt: TGTGCCAGCAGTTACTCGTTAACAGGGGAAGAGACCCAGTACTTC
d_call: TRBD1; j_call: TRBJ1-1; v_call: TRBV5-1; clone_size: once; cdr3_aa: CASSLGLTGGRGSTEAFF; cdr3_nt: TGCGCCAGCAGCTTGGGGCTTACAGGGGGCAGAGGTAGCACTGAAGCTTTCTTT
d_call: -; j_call: TRBJ1-1; v_call: TRBV14; clone_size: few; cdr3_aa: CASSLNLRPEAFF; cdr3_nt: TGTGCCAGCAGCTTAAACCTGCGGCCTGAAGCTTTCTTT
d_call: TRBD2; j_call: TRBJ2-2; v_call: TRBV11-3; clone_size: -; cdr3_aa: CASSFSSGRAIVGELFF; cdr3_nt: TGTGCCAGCAGCTTTTCTAGCGGGAGGGCTATAGTAGGGGAGCTGTTTTTT
d_call: -; j_call: TRBJ1-1; v_call: TRBV11-2; clone_size: few; cdr3_aa: CASRFGQPGTEAFF; cdr3_nt: TGTGCCAGCAGGTTCGGACAGCCGGGCACTGAAGCTTTCTTT
d_call: TRBD1; j_call: TRBJ2-7; v_call: TRBV5-1; clone_size: -; cdr3_aa: CASSRGGTGVAEQYF; cdr3_nt: TGCGCCAGCAGTCGCGGTGGGACAGGGGTCGCGGAGCAGTACTTC
d_call: -; j_call: TRBJ1-1; v_call: TRBV27; clone_size: -; cdr3_aa: CASSRPGGSEAFF; cdr3_nt: TGTGCCAGCAGCCGCCCGGGGGGCTCTGAAGCTTTCTTT
d_call: -; j_call: TRBJ1-3; v_call: TRBV18; clone_size: once; cdr3_aa: CASSPRSGSGNTIYF; cdr3_nt: TGTGCCAGCTCACCCCGTTCGGGCTCTGGAAACACCATATATTTT
d_call: TRBD2; j_call: TRBJ2-7; v_call: TRBV9; clone_size: -; cdr3_aa: CASSVGGTSVDEQYF; cdr3_nt: TGTGCCAGCAGCGTAGGGGGGACTAGCGTAGACGAGCAGTACTTC
d_call: -; j_call: TRBJ2-2; v_call: TRBV9; clone_size: once; cdr3_aa: CASSVELTGELFF; cdr3_nt: TGTGCCAGCAGCGTGGAGCTTACCGGGGAGCTGTTTTTT
d_call: TRBD2; j_call: TRBJ2-2; v_call: TRBV11-2; clone_size: once; cdr3_aa: CASSLEGLRTGELFF; cdr3_nt: TGTGCCAGCAGCTTAGAGGGACTAAGGACCGGGGAGCTGTTTTTT
d_call: -; j_call: TRBJ2-6; v_call: TRBV23-1; clone_size: few; cdr3_aa: CASSQSYSGDSTGPSGANVLTF; cdr3_nt: TGCGCCAGCAGTCAATCGTATAGTGGGGACTCGACAGGGCCCTCTGGGGCCAACGTCCTGACTTTC